This TCR beta chain emerged from a study of T-cell memory formation after mild COVID-19 (dated by TCRdb to the early 2020s). In the study overall: TCR sequence clusters from the two donors were found to be largely donor specific. The cohort comprised two young, previously healthy adult volunteers, one female and one male. Longitudinal TCRalpha and TCRbeta repertoire sequencing tracked T-cell clones expanding and contracting after mild COVID-19 in two donors.

Beyond this particular receptor, the publication reports: Balanced CD4/CD8 phenotypes were observed for clones contracting from day 15 to 85, whereas a bias towards CD4+ was observed for a second wave of clones expanding from day 15 to 37. The study included only a couple of mild cases, and larger cohorts that include severe cases with pre-infection samples were judged to be necessary. The detection of some responding clones in pre-infection memory suggests that pre-existing cross-reactive memory T cells joined the SARS-CoV-2 response. Contracting CD4+ clones appeared mostly in the CM and EM memory subsets, whereas CD8+ clones were enriched in EMRA. The second-wave clones that peaked on day 37 were not confirmed to be SARS-CoV-2 specific.

The sequencing machine was an Illumina NovaSeq 6000. TCRalpha and TCRbeta cDNA libraries were constructed by 5'RACE with constant-segment primers, with sample barcodes and unique molecular identifiers being introduced. RNA was extracted from every sample with Trizol reagent. Library amplification was performed in two PCR steps, and a second sample barcode and Illumina TruSeq adapters were introduced in the second step. Sequencing of libraries was performed on an Illumina NovaSeq with 2 x 150 bp paired-end reads. Regarding the original processing steps: Reads were demultiplexed and collapsed into UMI-guided consensus sequences with migec v1.2.7. Using mixcr v2.1.11, the UMI consensuses were aligned to TRA and TRB V and J templates and assembled into clonotypes. Expanded or contracted clonotypes were those called significant by both edgeR and NoisET, with noise models trained on biological replicates. For edgeR calls, the thresholds were a false discovery rate-adjusted p below 0.01 and a log2 fold-change of 1. As an exploratory analysis of dynamics, PCA with hierarchical clustering was applied to max-normalized trajectories of the 1000 most abundant clonotypes. Separately sequenced CD4+ and CD8+ repertoires were used to assign a CD4 or CD8 phenotype to each responding clone. TCRdb reprocessed the public reads (quality trimming at Q25 with fastp, clone calling with MiXCR) and kept in-frame beta chains. All rows with the same CDR3 protein become a single entry with the most common DNA and genes. The V and J calls come from TCRdb's annotation, not from the publication. Counted in this sample were around 340,000 distinct CDR3 sequences; roughly 15% of them appeared once. Over 20% of the sample is held by the ten biggest clonotypes.

This clonotype was seen more than once but under ten times. What antigen it recognizes has not been identified. Qualities for individual bases were not recorded, and no much larger clone is one base off. PBMCs were isolated by Ficoll-Paque density gradient centrifugation. The sample taken for sequencing was PBMCs or a T cell subset sorted from them (not recorded which). The sequence came from a man between 18 and 35 years old who had mild COVID-19 (a few samples of this study predate the infection). The sample titles of this study are shuffled in the database, so cell type and time point are left out; the donor was told from shared clones.

The DNA sequence follows: TGTGCCAGCAGTGGGGTGGGCTCCTACGAGCAGTACGTC. It encodes CASSGVGSYEQYV. The V gene is TRBV7-9 and the J gene is TRBJ2-7; there is no confident call for the D gene. V lost 6 bases and J lost 0 bases; the stretch between them is 9 bases long. Taken from cysteine to valine, the CDR3 has 13 residues. CDR3 DNA is the only sequence kept; it has 39 bases, read in frame from the first base. Per the germline V gene (reference sequence), SEHNR is the CDR1 and FQNEAQ is the CDR2.